Sequencing of this T cell receptor (beta chain) was carried out in a study of identical twins. Ten or more counts support this clonotype. A single record per CDR3 protein comes from TCRdb applying MiXCR to the 5' RACE reads. Found here are 600,000 to 850,000 distinct CDR3 sequences, about 20% of them singletons; the top ten hold roughly 13%. A further study also used this sample, focusing on T cells expressing NK-cell markers. As that report states: The study drew TCR beta repertoires from sorted CD3+CD56+NKG2C+, CD3+CD56+NKG2C- and CD3+CD56-NKG2C+ T cells.

The sample taken for sequencing was PBMCs. The TCR was taken from a woman between 18 and 29 years old in good health.

The CDR3 DNA is TGCGCCAGCAGCTTGGATGGGACAGGGCACTATGGCTACACCTTC. Amino acids: CASSLDGTGHYGYTF. The chain is built from TRBV5-1 and TRBJ1-2; 9 positions match TRBD1. The V gene end was trimmed by 0 bases and the J gene end by 3 bases; junction bases not matched to a gene: 3. The CDR3 contains 15 residues. Germline lookup yields CDR1 SGHRS and CDR2 YFSETQ. The whole variable domain, filled in from reference TRBV5-1 and TRBJ1-2, reads KAGVTQTPRYLIKTRGQQVTLSCSPISGHRSVSWYQQTPGQGLQFLFEYFSETQRNKGNFPGRFSGRQFSNSRSEMNVSTLELGDSALYLCASSLDGTGHYGYTFGSGTRLTVV.